A single sample is the source of the 3 T cell receptor beta chains below, sequenced in a study of cytotoxic CD8 clonotypes in ibrutinib-treated CLL. The repertoire was sequenced with immunoSEQ multiplex PCR; TCRdb's copy has only in-frame clones and lacks some. This table has some 290,000 clones, about 80% appearing once. Here the sequenced sample was PBMCs, taken before ibrutinib treatment. These receptors were taken from a human donor with chronic lymphocytic leukemia.

V is TRBV2 and J is TRBJ1-2; 9 bases align to TRBD1. The CDR3 extends over 14 amino acids. After removal of 6 bases from V and 1 base from J, the junction contained 3 bases not matched to a gene. Germline lookup yields CDR1 SNHLY and CDR2 FYNNEI. CDR3 sequence: CASSTGQGNYGYTF. CDR3 bases: TGTGCCAGCAGCACGGGACAGGGTAACTATGGCTACACCTTC.

V and J are TRBV27 and TRBJ2-5; unclear D gene. The CDR3 totals 15 residues. Germline-derived CDR1 and CDR2 are MNHEY and SMNVEV (reference sequence). The germline V and J ends were trimmed by 2 bases and 2 bases, with 12 bases remaining between them. CDR3 in amino acids: CASSLRPHRQETQYF. In nucleotides, the CDR3 is TGTGCCAGCAGTTTAAGGCCCCACCGTCAAGAGACCCAGTACTTC.

The chain carries TRBV27 and TRBJ2-7, with 7 bases fitting TRBD2. This CDR3 has 15 amino acids. Germline V gene sequence: CDR1 MNHEY, CDR2 SMNVEV (reference sequence). Unmatched junction bases numbered 2, after V lost 0 bases and J lost 0 bases. CDR3 region: CASSLSWGGSYEQYF. CDR3 coding DNA: TGTGCCAGCAGTTTATCGTGGGGGGGCTCCTACGAGCAGTACTTC.